This T cell receptor beta chain originates from a study of cytomegalovirus exposure and HLA in healthy donors. From germline, CDR1 is MNHNS and CDR2 SASEGT. V was shortened by 5 bases and J by 1 base, with 13 bases between the two germline ends. The CDR3 is made up of 15 amino acids. Overall study findings and caveats: Association of a missense DCLRE1C variant with TCR beta V- and J-gene trimming was reported in a later analysis. An analysis that was carried out later associated about 17,000 TCR beta sequences with HLA alleles at 0.05 false discovery rate.

Amplification used 60 Vbeta primers and 13 Jbeta primers. Assay used: immunoSEQ multiplex PCR; TCRdb lists only in-frame clones, some missing. The table lists 150,000 to 200,000 clones, approximately 84% of them singletons. Remarks on this clone: Its antigen is not known.

V and J are TRBV6-1 and TRBJ2-3, with TRBD1 as a possible D gene (6 bases). This receptor was taken from a female donor in good health and CMV-seronegative. Sequencing was performed on PBMCs. In DNA form, the CDR3 reads TGTGCCAGCAGTCTAGGACAGACCGGCACAGATACGCAGTATTTT. Amino acids: CASSLGQTGTDTQYF.